This T cell receptor (beta chain) is from a study of radiotherapy plus CTLA-4 blockade in lung cancer. Study information: Disease control was achieved by 31% of patients, and objective responses by less than 20%.

The germline V gene encodes CDR1 SGHRS and CDR2 YFSETQ. The V end was cut by 5 bases, the J end by 0 bases, with 17 bases between. The CDR3 loop spans 16 amino acids. Assay used: immunoSEQ multiplex PCR; TCRdb lists only in-frame clones, some missing. The sample shows more than 90,000 clones, 85% to 90% of them seen only once. Overall study results and limits: Tumor-derived TCR clones expanded in blood after radiotherapy plus ipilimumab.

Remarks on this clone: The target antigen is unknown.

The chain links TRBV5-1 to TRBJ2-5; D possibly corresponds to TRBD1 (7 bases). The sequenced sample was peripheral blood, obtained from a patient treated with radiotherapy plus ipilimumab. The clonotype comes from a human donor with non-small cell lung cancer that progressed on radiotherapy plus ipilimumab. The CDR3 loop is CASSLVGGQYQETQYF. CDR3 bases: TGCGCCAGCAGTCTGGTCGGGGGACAGTACCAAGAGACCCAGTACTTC.